The 12 T cell receptor beta chains in this list originate from one sample, sequenced in a study of CD8 T cells in ankylosing spondylitis. General observations from the study: Typical of ankylosing spondylitis blood, it appeared, was a TCR beta motif of eight highly homologous variants.

TCRdb fed the 5' RACE reads into MiXCR, producing one record per CDR3 protein. The repertoire includes roughly 700,000 distinct CDR3 sequences, roughly 19% of them detected once, and under 20% sits in the top ten. These receptors have no known antigen. Sequenced input: blood, either unsorted or a sorted T cell fraction (not recorded which). The origin of the receptors is a male donor with ankylosing spondylitis.

This clonotype was counted between two and nine times. The genes are TRBV5-1 and TRBJ1-2, with a possible D match to TRBD1 (5 bases). V lost 1 base and J 3 bases, leaving 10 bases between the germline ends. Germline values: CDR1 SGHRS, CDR2 YFSETQ. The CDR3 has 14 amino acids. DNA for the CDR3: TGCGCCAGCAGCTTGTCAGGGTTGGACTATGGCTACACCTTC. Translation: CASSLSGLDYGYTF.

This clonotype occurred a few times. The chain joins TRBV18 to TRBJ2-4; tentative D call: TRBD1 (7 bases). The V gene lost 3 bases and the J gene lost 12 bases, with 15 bases spanning the gap. The CDR3 is made up of 13 amino acids. CDR1 and CDR2 from the germline V gene are KGHSH and LQKENI. CDR3 loop: CASSPRQGGSQYF. The CDR3 DNA follows: TGTGCCAGCTCACCGCGACAGGGAGGTAGTCAGTACTTC.

The chain uses TRBV5-4 and TRBJ2-1; D may be TRBD1 or TRBD2 (5 bases each). Germline CDR1 SGHNT, CDR2 YYREEE (reference sequence). The ends were cut back, 4 bases at V and 6 bases at J, with 11 bases in the middle. The CDR3 sequence is 13 residues long. CDR3 in amino acids: CASSDPGPNEQFF. CDR3 DNA sequence: TGTGCCAGCAGCGACCCGGGACCCAATGAGCAGTTCTTC.

The V and J genes are TRBV12-3 or TRBV12-4 and TRBJ2-7; no definite D call. There are 13 residues in the CDR3. The germline V and J ends were trimmed by 5 bases and 5 bases, with 13 bases remaining between them. The CDR3 region has the DNA TGTGCCAGCAGTCCACCTCCTGGGGACGAGCAGTACTTC. It codes for CASSPPPGDEQYF.

This clonotype turned up a few times. This chain joins TRBV7-9 and TRBJ1-3; D not certain. Germline CDR1 is SEHNR and CDR2 is FQNEAQ (reference sequence). V shed 0 bases and J shed 3 bases, with 12 bases lying between them. The CDR3 is 16 amino acids. The CDR3 DNA reads TGTGCCAGCAGCTTAGCAGGAGGAGGAATTGGAAACACCATATATTTT. Encoded protein: CASSLAGGGIGNTIYF. Combining the CDR3 with reference TRBV7-9 and TRBJ1-3 gives the whole variable domain DTGVSQNPRHKITKRGQNVTFRCDPISEHNRLYWYRQTLGQGPEFLTYFQNEAQLEKSRLLSDRFSAERPKGSFSTLEIQRTEQGDSAMYLCASSLAGGGIGNTIYFGEGSWLTVV.

The J gene is TRBJ1-3, the V gene TRBV6-2 or TRBV6-3; D uncertain. Germline-derived CDR1 and CDR2 are MNHEY and SVGEGT. The CDR3 spans 16 residues. Trimming pared 5 bases from V and 0 bases from J, leaving 14 bases between. The CDR3 DNA follows: TGTGCCAGCAGTCTCCCCATCGCGGTCTCTGGAAACACCATATATTTT. This codes for CASSLPIAVSGNTIYF.

CDR3 sequence: CASSVAPGTSHYEQYF. In nucleotides, the CDR3 is TGTGCCAGCAGCGTAGCCCCCGGGACTAGCCACTACGAGCAGTACTTC. This chain joins TRBV9 and TRBJ2-7, with TRBD2 identical over 9 bases. The V gene's germline CDR1 is SGDLS and CDR2 YYNGEE. The CDR3 has 16 amino acids. Losses at the gene ends were 0 bases for V and 3 bases for J; bases not matched to a gene: 7.

This chain links TRBV5-1 with TRBJ2-1, with 9 positions matching TRBD1. Trimming took 3 bases from V and 6 from J; bases not matched to a gene: 7. The CDR3 is 15 residues long. Per germline, CDR1 SGHRS and CDR2 YFSETQ. CDR3 region: CASSWGQGGGNEQFF. The CDR3 nucleotides read TGCGCCAGCAGCTGGGGACAGGGAGGAGGCAATGAGCAGTTCTTC.

The chain carries TRBV5-1 and TRBJ2-1; 10 positions match TRBD2. The V segment lost 0 bases and the J segment 15 bases; nucleotides outside the gene matches: 6. Germline CDR1 and CDR2: SGHRS and YFSETQ. CDR3 length: 13 amino acids. The CDR3 region has the DNA TGCGCCAGCAGCTTGGCTCTAGCGGGAGAGTCGTTCTTC. Residues: CASSLALAGESFF.

This clonotype was seen a few times. The chain uses TRBV12-3 or TRBV12-4 and TRBJ2-3, with D uncertain. V lost 1 base to trimming and J lost 0 bases, with 8 bases between them. The CDR3 extends over 15 amino acids. The CDR3 region has the DNA TGTGCCAGCAGTTTAGGGTACCATAGCACAGATACGCAGTATTTT. Translated: CASSLGYHSTDTQYF.

This clonotype showed up just a few times. The rearrangement uses TRBV18 and TRBJ1-4; D ambiguous. CDR1 and CDR2 (germline): KGHSH, LQKENI. CDR3 size: 12 residues. With 5 bases removed from V and 8 bases from J, the gap between germline ends came to 9 bases. This chain's CDR3 is CASSWPGEKLFF. The CDR3 DNA is TGTGCCAGCTCATGGCCGGGGGAAAAACTGTTTTTT.

This clonotype was seen just once. The chain has TRBV7-2 and TRBJ2-1; D might be TRBD1 or TRBD2, each matching 5 bases. Trimming pared 6 bases from V and 3 bases from J, leaving 18 bases between. Germline lookup yields CDR1 SGHTA and CDR2 FQGNSA. The CDR3 runs 16 residues. The CDR3 bases are TGTGCCAGCAGTCGGACCGGGACGCCTAACTACAATGAGCAGTTCTTC. It yields the protein CASSRTGTPNYNEQFF.